The 25 T cell receptor beta chains below all came from one sample that was sequenced in a study of beta chain features in type 1 diabetes. Expressed TCRB transcripts were sequenced because the entire RNA isolate underwent reverse transcription. Data came from immunoSEQ multiplex PCR; TCRdb stores just in-frame clones and leaves some out. The table lists 140,000 to 150,000 clones, about 13% of them singletons, with 1% to 1.5% in the top ten. General study points: Across all four CD4+ subsets, people with type 1 diabetes showed modestly shorter TCRB CDR3s.

For these receptors, no antigen is known. Sequencing was done on a sample of central memory CD4+ T cells from blood. The receptors here all came from a man aged 18 to 29 with type 1 diabetes.

This clone was counted between two and nine times. The chain is built from TRBV29-1 and TRBJ2-7; D call uncertain. Trimming took 5 bases from V and 1 from J, leaving 12 bases between them. This CDR3 is 13 amino acids long. CDR1 and CDR2 from the germline V gene are SQVTM and ANQGSEA. This CDR3 is CSVQTVDSYEQYF. CDR3 DNA: TGCAGCGTTCAAACGGTAGATTCCTACGAGCAGTACTTC.

About this clone: This may be a read error, as it is one base from a much larger clone. The chain links TRBV9 to TRBJ2-5; TRBD1 or TRBD2 may be the D gene (5 bases each). The germline gives CDR1 SGDLS, CDR2 YYNGEE. Trimming removed 0 bases from V and 5 bases from J, with 5 bases in between. The CDR3 contains 12 residues. The CDR3 sequence: CASSVGGETQYF. The DNA for the CDR3 is TGTGCCAGCAGCGTAGGGGGGGAGACCCAGTACTTC.

Turning to this clone: Other DNA sequences from this sample encode an identical CDR3 as well. The rearrangement links TRBV11-2 to TRBJ2-7; D could derive from TRBD1 or TRBD2 (5 bases each). The CDR3 length is 13 residues. Germline assignment: CDR1 SGHAT and CDR2 FQNNGV. V lost 4 bases and J 3 bases, leaving 10 bases between the germline ends. This CDR3 reads CASSSGTHYEQYF. CDR3 coding DNA: TGTGCCAGCAGCTCCGGGACGCACTACGAGCAGTACTTC.

Ten or more counts support this clone. This chain joins TRBV18 and TRBJ2-1; D possibly corresponds to TRBD2 (7 bases). There are 14 residues in the CDR3. Trimming took 3 bases from V and 10 from J, leaving 16 bases between them. Looked up from germline, CDR1 is KGHSH and CDR2 is LQKENI. CDR3: CASSPPTGGGEQFF. In nucleotides, the CDR3 is TGTGCCAGCTCACCCCCCACGGGGGGCGGCGAGCAGTTCTTC.

This clone was detected a few times. The V call is TRBV5-1, the J call TRBJ2-3; D possibly corresponds to TRBD1 (5 bases). The CDR3 extends over 15 amino acids. Trimming shortened V by 1 base and J by 2 bases, and 11 bases separated the two germline ends. Germline V lookup: CDR1 SGHRS, CDR2 YFSETQ. The CDR3 loop reads CASSLRRQHTDTQYF. CDR3 nucleotide sequence: TGCGCCAGCAGCTTGAGAAGACAGCACACAGATACGCAGTATTTT. Full variable domain (rest looked up from reference TRBV5-1 and TRBJ2-3): KAGVTQTPRYLIKTRGQQVTLSCSPISGHRSVSWYQQTPGQGLQFLFEYFSETQRNKGNFPGRFSGRQFSNSRSEMNVSTLELGDSALYLCASSLRRQHTDTQYFGPGTRLTVL.

There are many counts of this clone. As DNA, the CDR3 is TGCAGCGTTGATGTCCTCGGGACCCAGTACTTC. It codes for CSVDVLGTQYF. The V and J genes are TRBV29-1 and TRBJ2-5; D call uncertain. CDR1 is SQVTM and CDR2 is ANQGSEA in the germline V gene. The CDR3 length is 11 residues. The V and J ends lost 3 bases and 7 bases respectively, with 9 bases between them.

This clone showed up just a few times. The chain joins TRBV5-1 to TRBJ2-1; D is possibly TRBD2 (6 bases). CDR1 SGHRS and CDR2 YFSETQ come from the germline V gene. Trimming pared 6 bases from V and 12 bases from J, leaving 16 bases between. CDR3 length equals 12 residues. The CDR3 loop is CASTFSGDRQFF. CDR3 DNA: TGCGCCAGCACTTTCTCGGGAGACAGGCAGTTCTTC.

The V gene is TRBV10-3, the J gene TRBJ2-5; 10 bases match TRBD2. This CDR3 comprises 15 residues. Germline-derived CDR1 and CDR2 are ENHRY and SYGVKD. V was clipped by 3 bases and J by 5 bases; unmatched bases: 6. This CDR3 is CAISDQAGGQETQYF. CDR3 in DNA: TGTGCCATCAGTGATCAAGCGGGGGGGCAGGAGACCCAGTACTTC.

This clone has only a few counts. V and J are TRBV5-1 and TRBJ1-5; TRBD1 matches at 11 bases. Per the germline V gene, CDR1 is SGHRS and CDR2 is YFSETQ. Trimming cost V 0 bases and J 8 bases; bases outside gene matches: 4. The CDR3 extends over 15 amino acids. Here the CDR3 reads CASSLGTGGAEPQHF. The CDR3 DNA is TGCGCCAGCAGCTTGGGGACAGGGGGCGCGGAGCCCCAGCATTTT. The whole variable domain, filled in from reference TRBV5-1 and TRBJ1-5, reads KAGVTQTPRYLIKTRGQQVTLSCSPISGHRSVSWYQQTPGQGLQFLFEYFSETQRNKGNFPGRFSGRQFSNSRSEMNVSTLELGDSALYLCASSLGTGGAEPQHFGDGTRLSIL.

This clone came up many times. The chain employs TRBV29-1 and TRBJ2-3; D may be TRBD2 (6 bases). V lost 3 bases and J lost 5, with 9 bases in between. Germline CDR1 and CDR2: SQVTM and ANQGSEA. The length of the CDR3 is 12 residues. As DNA, the CDR3 is TGCAGCGTTGATCCGCGGGGAGATACGCAGTATTTT. Translated, it gives CSVDPRGDTQYF.

The chain has TRBV7-9 and TRBJ2-5, with TRBD2 identical over 8 bases. V lost 1 base, J lost 5 bases, and 15 bases stayed unmatched. The CDR3 consists of 18 residues. The germline CDR1 and CDR2 sequences are SEHNR and FQNEAQ (reference sequence). The CDR3 protein is CASSLGSLLQRESETQYF. The CDR3, as DNA: TGTGCCAGCAGCTTAGGCTCCCTACTTCAGCGGGAGTCGGAGACCCAGTACTTC.

The V and J genes are TRBV6-4 and TRBJ1-6; 7 bases match TRBD1. The germline V gene has CDR1 MRHNA and CDR2 SNTAGT. This CDR3 spans 14 amino acids. The V gene end was trimmed by 6 bases and the J gene end by 9 bases; junction bases not matched to a gene: 8. This CDR3 is CASRETGTGSPLHF. CDR3 sequence (DNA): TGTGCCAGCAGAGAGACAGGGACGGGTTCACCCCTCCACTTT.

This clone was seen only a few times. V is TRBV27 and J is TRBJ1-2; perhaps TRBD1 as D (6 bases). CDR1 is MNHEY, CDR2 SMNVEV, per germline (reference sequence). The length of the CDR3 is 13 residues. Trimming left V 6 bases short and J 6 bases short, with 14 bases between. The DNA for the CDR3 is TGTGCCAGCAGACTAAAGGGGGTAAATGGCTACACCTTC. Protein: CASRLKGVNGYTF.

V usage is TRBV12-5 and J usage is TRBJ2-7, with 8 bases matching TRBD1. Germline assignment: CDR1 LGHNT and CDR2 FRNRAP. V gave up 9 bases and J gave up 0 bases; unmatched junction bases: 4. This CDR3 comprises 13 residues. CDR3 protein: CASQGALSYEQYF. CDR3 DNA sequence: TGTGCTAGCCAGGGGGCCCTCTCCTACGAGCAGTACTTC.

J is TRBJ2-3 and V is TRBV5-1; perhaps TRBD1 as D (5 bases). The CDR3 extends over 14 amino acids. Trimming stripped 7 bases from V and 2 bases from J, with 14 bases between. Germline V CDR1 and CDR2: SGHRS, YFSETQ. The CDR3 DNA follows: TGCGCCAGCCGCCTCGACAGTTACACAGATACGCAGTATTTT. Its translation is CASRLDSYTDTQYF.

Ten or more counts support this clone. The V gene is TRBV19, the J gene TRBJ1-2; D not certain. Germline CDR1 LNHDA, CDR2 SQIVND (reference sequence). Trimming left V 9 bases short and J 8 bases short, with 7 bases between. The CDR3 runs to 9 residues. The CDR3 reads CASGEGYTF. The CDR3 DNA sequence: TGTGCCAGCGGCGAGGGCTACACCTTC.

This clone was detected a few times. The V and J genes are TRBV30 and TRBJ1-5; D uncertain. In germline, CDR1 is GTSNPN, CDR2 SVGIG (reference sequence). The CDR3 extends over 14 amino acids. Trimming left V 0 bases short and J 6 bases short, with 12 bases between. The CDR3 DNA follows: TGTGCCTGGAGTGTACGGGAGAGAGGTCAGCCCCAGCATTTT. It encodes CAWSVRERGQPQHF.

This clone was counted between two and nine times. V and J are TRBV27 and TRBJ2-1; maybe TRBD2 (7 bases). V was pared by 4 bases and J by 7 bases, with 23 bases between. The CDR3 contains 17 residues. CDR1 MNHEY and CDR2 SMNVEV come from the germline V gene (reference sequence). This CDR3 reads CASSSLGRGASMNEQFF. The CDR3, as DNA: TGTGCCAGCAGTTCGTTAGGACGGGGGGCGAGTATGAATGAGCAGTTCTTC.

The table lists this clone with a few counts. The chain joins TRBV5-1 to TRBJ1-3, with unresolved D. CDR3 length: 15 residues. The V gene lost 0 bases and the J gene lost 0 bases, with 7 bases spanning the gap. CDR1 is SGHRS and CDR2 is YFSETQ in the germline V gene. CDR3 in amino acids: CASSLALSSGNTIYF. The CDR3 DNA is TGCGCCAGCAGCTTGGCACTATCCTCTGGAAACACCATATATTTT.

This clone appeared many times. V and J are TRBV10-3 and TRBJ2-1; 8 positions agree with TRBD2. CDR3 length equals 14 residues. Germline assignment: CDR1 ENHRY and CDR2 SYGVKD. Unmatched junction bases numbered 9, after V lost 7 bases and J lost 7 bases. The CDR3 is CAIMLAGSWNEQFF. As DNA, the CDR3 is TGTGCCATCATGTTAGCGGGGAGTTGGAATGAGCAGTTCTTC.

This clone was seen repeatedly, ten times or more. This chain connects TRBV10-3 to TRBJ2-1; D is unclear. The V gene lost 6 bases and the J gene lost 0 bases, with 9 bases spanning the gap. The CDR3 covers 14 residues. CDR1 is ENHRY and CDR2 is SYGVKD in the germline V gene. The CDR3 nucleotides read TGTGCCATCAGCTACACGAGCTCCTACAATGAGCAGTTCTTC. Translated, it gives CAISYTSSYNEQFF.

This clone was seen repeatedly, ten times or more. V gene TRBV7-9 combines with J gene TRBJ2-5, with a tentative D call TRBD2 (5 bases). This CDR3 is 14 amino acids long. The V and J ends lost 5 bases and 5 bases respectively, with 15 bases between them. CDR1 is SEHNR and CDR2 is FQNEAQ in the germline V gene (reference sequence). The CDR3 here is CASSAGTRVETQYF. The CDR3 region has the DNA TGTGCCAGCAGCGCCGGAACTAGGGTGGAGACCCAGTACTTC.

V usage is TRBV29-1 and J usage is TRBJ1-2; D might be TRBD1 (5 bases). The CDR3 spans 12 residues. Trimming took off 6 bases at V and 8 bases at J, with 16 bases between the two ends. CDR1 and CDR2 from the germline V gene are SQVTM and ANQGSEA. The CDR3 here is CSVGHGAGGYTF. The CDR3 DNA reads TGCAGCGTCGGACACGGGGCGGGCGGCTACACCTTC. The full variable domain, rest sourced from reference TRBV29-1 and TRBJ1-2, is SAVISQKPSRDICQRGTSLTIQCQVDSQVTMMFWYRQQPGQSLTLIATANQGSEATYESGFVIDKFPISRPNLTFSTLTVSNMSPEDSSIYLCSVGHGAGGYTFGSGTRLTVV.

This chain links TRBV7-9 with TRBJ1-2; D uncertain. V gave up 5 bases and J gave up 5 bases, with 9 bases separating them. CDR1 and CDR2 (germline): SEHNR, FQNEAQ (reference sequence). The CDR3 consists of 12 residues. CDR3 loop: CASSPREYGYTF. The CDR3 DNA follows: TGTGCCAGCAGCCCGAGGGAATATGGCTACACCTTC.

This clone was detected a few times. The V call is TRBV10-3, the J call TRBJ1-2, with D perhaps matching TRBD1 (5 bases). Germline V lookup: CDR1 ENHRY, CDR2 SYGVKD. The CDR3 totals 13 residues. V lost 6 bases, J lost 8 bases, and 16 bases lay in between. Here the CDR3 DNA reads TGTGCCATCAGGGAACAGGTCCCGGAGGGCTACACCTTC. It yields the protein CAIREQVPEGYTF.